The next 16 T cell receptor beta chains were all read from a single sample in a study of blood T cell repertoires in COVID-19. Here immunoSEQ multiplex PCR was the method, and the copy in TCRdb shows in-frame clones only, minus some. Of 130,000 or so clones in the sample, around 83% are singletons; the top ten hold roughly 4.5%. The specimen sequenced was peripheral blood. Every receptor here comes from a human donor in a cohort sampled during active COVID-19.

The chain couples TRBV18 to TRBJ1-5; 10 bases are shared with TRBD1. V lost 5 bases to trimming and J lost 1 base; unmatched junction nucleotides: 8. The V gene's germline CDR1 is KGHSH and CDR2 LQKENI. The CDR3 loop spans 17 amino acids. CDR3 residues: CASSTDRGWESNQPQHF. CDR3 DNA sequence: TGTGCCAGCTCAACGGACAGGGGGTGGGAGAGCAATCAGCCCCAGCATTTT. The full variable domain, in which reference TRBV18 and TRBJ1-5 provide the parts outside the CDR3, is NAGVMQNPRHLVRRRGQEARLRCSPMKGHSHVYWYRQLPEEGLKFMVYLQKENIIDESGMPKERFSAEFPKEGPSILRIQQVVRGDSAAYFCASSTDRGWESNQPQHFGDGTRLSIL.

This chain links TRBV7-9 with TRBJ1-3, with D possibly matching TRBD1 (5 bases). The CDR3 runs 16 residues. V dropped 0 bases and J dropped 2 bases, with 11 bases sitting between them. Germline assignment: CDR1 SEHNR and CDR2 FQNEAQ (reference sequence). CDR3 in amino acids: CASSLAGEVTGNTIYF. The CDR3 bases are TGTGCCAGCAGCTTAGCAGGGGAGGTAACTGGAAACACCATATATTTT.

This rearrangement joins TRBV19 to TRBJ1-3; D is unclear. This CDR3 region has 15 residues. Germline loops: CDR1 LNHDA, CDR2 SQIVND (reference sequence). V lost 3 bases and J 0 bases, leaving 9 bases between the germline ends. The CDR3 region is CASSIDTASGNTIYF. The CDR3 DNA reads as TGTGCCAGTAGTATCGATACAGCCTCTGGAAACACCATATATTTT.

The gene calls are TRBV11-3 and TRBJ2-1; perhaps TRBD1 as D (5 bases). Trimming took off 7 bases at V and 8 bases at J, with 30 bases between the two ends. Germline V lookup: CDR1 SGHNT, CDR2 YENEEA. CDR3 size: 18 residues. The CDR3 sequence is CASNNPRGYPRTLDEQFF. CDR3 bases: TGTGCCAGCAACAACCCTAGGGGCTACCCTCGAACGTTGGATGAGCAGTTCTTC.

This clone was picked up one time. The rearrangement uses TRBV24-1 and TRBJ1-2; no definite D call. CDR3 size: 14 residues. Trimming left V 4 bases short and J 4 bases short, with 12 bases between. Germline loops: CDR1 KGHDR, CDR2 SFDVKD. CDR3: CATSDRGFSYGYTF. The DNA for the CDR3 is TGTGCCACCAGTGACCGAGGGTTCAGCTATGGCTACACCTTC.

This chain uses TRBV14 with TRBJ2-7; D is perhaps TRBD2 (5 bases). V lost 5 bases to trimming and J lost 12 bases, with 23 bases between them. Per germline, CDR1 SGHDN and CDR2 FVKESK. The CDR3 is made up of 14 amino acids. The CDR3 bases are TGTGCCAGCAGCGTACGCCGGGGTTCGCTCGAGATGTACTTC. Translation: CASSVRRGSLEMYF.

The J gene is TRBJ2-7, the V gene TRBV7-2; 7 positions agree with TRBD1. CDR1 SGHTA and CDR2 FQGNSA come from the germline V gene. The junction had 9 bases not matched to a gene; V was cut back by 4 bases and J by 3 bases. CDR3 length: 15 residues. The CDR3 bases are TGTGCCAGCAGCTCCCGGGACAGAAGAGTCTACGAGCAGTACTTC. Its translation is CASSSRDRRVYEQYF.

The chain uses TRBV2 and TRBJ1-2, with no clear D. Germline-derived CDR1 and CDR2 are SNHLY and FYNNEI. Trimming took off 3 bases at V and 5 bases at J, with 10 bases between the two ends. This CDR3 is built from 13 residues. The CDR3 bases are TGTGCCAGCAGTGACGCGGATAGTTATGGCTACACCTTC. The encoded protein is CASSDADSYGYTF.

The chain employs TRBV7-9 and TRBJ1-1; TRBD1 matches at 7 bases. Germline trimming cut 5 bases from V and 1 base from J; bases unmatched to any gene: 10. Germline V gene sequence: CDR1 SEHNR, CDR2 FQNEAQ (reference sequence). This CDR3 has 16 residues. For the CDR3, the DNA is TGTGCCAGCAGCCGTCCCACAGGGGTGGGGAACACTGAAGCTTTCTTT. It encodes CASSRPTGVGNTEAFF.

The count of this clone is one. The V and J genes are TRBV25-1 and TRBJ1-1; 7 nucleotides agree with TRBD1. Unmatched junction bases numbered 15, after V lost 8 bases and J lost 6 bases. Germline values: CDR1 MGHDK, CDR2 SYGVNS. The CDR3 spans 15 residues. For the CDR3, the DNA is TGTGCCAGCCGAAGGGGCCTGGGACAGTTTCCTGAAGCTTTCTTT. Protein product: CASRRGLGQFPEAFF.

The chain links TRBV10-3 to TRBJ1-4, with 8 bases identical to TRBD1. The junction had 6 bases not matched to a gene; V was cut back by 5 bases and J by 4 bases. The V gene's germline CDR1 is ENHRY and CDR2 SYGVKD. CDR3 length equals 15 residues. The CDR3 loop reads CAISRGTGGNEKLFF. In DNA, the CDR3 is TGTGCCATCAGTAGGGGGACAGGCGGTAATGAAAAACTGTTTTTT.

V gene TRBV6-5 combines with J gene TRBJ1-3; D perhaps matches TRBD1 (5 bases). CDR3 size: 15 residues. Germline V gives CDR1 MNHEY, CDR2 SVGAGI. V lost 7 bases, J lost 4 bases, and 17 bases lay in between. The CDR3, as DNA: TGTGCCAGCAAGTTGGGACTCGGGATCGGAAACACCATATATTTT. This translates into CASKLGLGIGNTIYF.

The genes are TRBV30 and TRBJ1-3; D is unresolved. Germline loops: CDR1 GTSNPN, CDR2 SVGIG (reference sequence). The CDR3 has 13 residues. Between the trimmed V and J ends, which lost 0 bases and 2 bases, there was a span of 5 bases. As DNA, the CDR3 is TGTGCCTGGAGTGTGAGTGCTGGAAACACCATATATTTT. Amino acids: CAWSVSAGNTIYF.

V gene TRBV6-5 combines with J gene TRBJ2-3, with 9 bases aligning to TRBD1. Trimming took 5 bases from V and 5 from J; bases not matched to a gene: 8. CDR3 length: 15 residues. CDR1 is MNHEY, CDR2 SVGAGI, per germline. Here the CDR3 reads CASSQGQGKIDTQYF. DNA for the CDR3: TGTGCCAGCAGTCAGGGACAGGGTAAAATAGATACGCAGTATTTT.

CDR3 in DNA: TGTGCCTGGGACGTCCCGGACAGGGGAGGAAACACCATATATTTT. It translates to CAWDVPDRGGNTIYF. The chain couples TRBV30 to TRBJ1-3; 9 nucleotides align to TRBD1. The CDR3 is 15 amino acids. Per germline, CDR1 GTSNPN and CDR2 SVGIG (reference sequence). Trimming removed 5 bases from V and 4 bases from J; junction bases left unmatched: 9.

The chain joins TRBV24-1 to TRBJ1-2, with D uncertain. Trimming removed 6 bases at V and 3 bases at J, with 13 bases between. Germline CDR1 is KGHDR and CDR2 is SFDVKD. The length of the CDR3 is 14 residues. The CDR3 sequence is CATSKGGLDYGYTF. In DNA form, the CDR3 reads TGTGCCACCAGTAAGGGAGGGCTTGACTATGGCTACACCTTC.